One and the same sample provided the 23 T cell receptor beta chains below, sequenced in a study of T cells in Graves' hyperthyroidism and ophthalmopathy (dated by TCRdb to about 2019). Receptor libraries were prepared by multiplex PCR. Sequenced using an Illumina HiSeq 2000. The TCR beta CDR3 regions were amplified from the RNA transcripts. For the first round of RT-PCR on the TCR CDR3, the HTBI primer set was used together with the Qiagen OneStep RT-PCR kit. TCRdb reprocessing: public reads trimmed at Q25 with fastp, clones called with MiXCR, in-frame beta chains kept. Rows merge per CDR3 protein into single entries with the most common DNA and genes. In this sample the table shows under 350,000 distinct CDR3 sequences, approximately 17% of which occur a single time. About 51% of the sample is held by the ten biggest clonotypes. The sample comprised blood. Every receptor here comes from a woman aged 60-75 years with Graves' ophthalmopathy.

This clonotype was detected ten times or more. CDR3 nucleotides: TGTGCCAGCAGCCCCGGGACGAGTGAGCAGTTCTTC. As protein: CASSPGTSEQFF. The gene calls are TRBV7-3 and TRBJ2-1; D may match TRBD1 or TRBD2 (5 bases each). The CDR3 contains 12 residues. Trimming removed 5 bases at V and 9 bases at J, with 11 bases between. Germline CDR1 reads SGHTA; CDR2 reads FQGTGA.

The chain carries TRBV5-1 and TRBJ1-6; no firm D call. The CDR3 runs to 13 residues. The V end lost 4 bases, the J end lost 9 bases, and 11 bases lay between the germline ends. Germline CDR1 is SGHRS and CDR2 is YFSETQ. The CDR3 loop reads CASSLEVSSPLHF. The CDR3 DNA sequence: TGCGCCAGCAGCCTGGAGGTTAGTTCACCCCTCCACTTT.

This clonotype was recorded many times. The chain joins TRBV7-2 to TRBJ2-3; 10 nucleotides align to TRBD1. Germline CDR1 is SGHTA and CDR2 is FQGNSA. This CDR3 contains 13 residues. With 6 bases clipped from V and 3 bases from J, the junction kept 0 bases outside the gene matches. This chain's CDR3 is CASRGQGTDTQYF. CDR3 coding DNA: TGTGCCAGCAGGGGACAGGGGACAGATACGCAGTATTTT.

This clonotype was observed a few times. As DNA, the CDR3 is TGCGCCAGCAGCCAAGACCGTCAGGGTCCCACCGGGGAGCTGTTTTTT. Its protein product is CASSQDRQGPTGELFF. This sequence joins TRBV4-1 and TRBJ2-2; D perhaps matches TRBD1 (5 bases). Germline assignment: CDR1 MGHRA and CDR2 YSYEKL. The CDR3 sequence is 16 residues long. V was cut by 0 bases and J by 4 bases, with 12 bases left in between.

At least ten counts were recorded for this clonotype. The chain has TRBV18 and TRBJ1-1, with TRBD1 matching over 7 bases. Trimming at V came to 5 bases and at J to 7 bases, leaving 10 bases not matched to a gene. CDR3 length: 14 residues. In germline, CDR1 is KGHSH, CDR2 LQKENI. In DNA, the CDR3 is TGTGCCAGCTCAGAATTCGACAGGGAAGGTGAAGCTTTCTTT. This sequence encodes CASSEFDREGEAFF.

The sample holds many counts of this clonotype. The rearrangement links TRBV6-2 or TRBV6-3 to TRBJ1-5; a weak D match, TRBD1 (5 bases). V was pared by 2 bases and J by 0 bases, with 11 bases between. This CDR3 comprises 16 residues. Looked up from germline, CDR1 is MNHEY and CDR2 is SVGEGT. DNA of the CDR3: TGTGCCAGCAGTTACCTCGGGACTGATAGCAATCAGCCCCAGCATTTT. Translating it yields CASSYLGTDSNQPQHF.

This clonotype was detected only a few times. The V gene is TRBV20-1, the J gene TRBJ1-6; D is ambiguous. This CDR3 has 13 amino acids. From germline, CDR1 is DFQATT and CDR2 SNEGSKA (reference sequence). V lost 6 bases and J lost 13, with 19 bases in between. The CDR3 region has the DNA TGCAGTGCAAGCCCATCGAATCTGGATCCCCTCCACTTT. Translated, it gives CSASPSNLDPLHF.

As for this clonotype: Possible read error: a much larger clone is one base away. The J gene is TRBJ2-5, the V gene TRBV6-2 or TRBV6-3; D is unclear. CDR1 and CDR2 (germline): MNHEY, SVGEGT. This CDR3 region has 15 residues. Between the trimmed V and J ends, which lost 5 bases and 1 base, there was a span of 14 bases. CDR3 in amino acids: CASSGFGPSQETQYF. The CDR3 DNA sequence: TGTGCCAGCAGTGGATTCGGACCGAGCCAAGAGACCCAGTACTTC.

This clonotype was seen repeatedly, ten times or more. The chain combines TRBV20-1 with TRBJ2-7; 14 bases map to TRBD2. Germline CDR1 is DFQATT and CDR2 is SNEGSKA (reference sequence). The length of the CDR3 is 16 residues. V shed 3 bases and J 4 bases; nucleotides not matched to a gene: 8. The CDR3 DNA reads TGCAGTGCTAGTCCGACTAGCGGGGGGGTAATATACGAGCAGTACTTC. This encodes CSASPTSGGVIYEQYF.

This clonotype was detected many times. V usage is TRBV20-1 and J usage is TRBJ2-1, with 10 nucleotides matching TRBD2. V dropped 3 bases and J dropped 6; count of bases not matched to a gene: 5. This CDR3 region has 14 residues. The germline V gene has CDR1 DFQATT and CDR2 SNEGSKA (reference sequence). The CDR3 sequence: CSASRPSGGNEQFF. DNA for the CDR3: TGCAGTGCTAGTCGGCCTAGCGGGGGCAATGAGCAGTTCTTC.

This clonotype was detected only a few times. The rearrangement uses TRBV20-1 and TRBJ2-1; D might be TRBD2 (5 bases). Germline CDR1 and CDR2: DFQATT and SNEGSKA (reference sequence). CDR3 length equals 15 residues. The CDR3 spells CRSLSWESSYNEQFF. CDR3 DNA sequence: TGCCGATCTCTTTCTTGGGAGAGCTCCTACAATGAGCAGTTCTTC.

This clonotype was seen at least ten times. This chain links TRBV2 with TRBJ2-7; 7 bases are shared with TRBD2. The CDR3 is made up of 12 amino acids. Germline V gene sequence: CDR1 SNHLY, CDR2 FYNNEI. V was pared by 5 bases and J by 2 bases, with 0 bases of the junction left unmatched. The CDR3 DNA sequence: TGTGCCAGCAGTCGGGGGGCCTACGAGCAGTACTTC. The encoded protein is CASSRGAYEQYF.

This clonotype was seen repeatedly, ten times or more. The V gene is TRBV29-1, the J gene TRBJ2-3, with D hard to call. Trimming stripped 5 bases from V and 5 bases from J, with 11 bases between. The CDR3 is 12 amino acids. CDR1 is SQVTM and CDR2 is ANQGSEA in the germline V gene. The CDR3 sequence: CSVTTGVDTQYF. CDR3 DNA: TGCAGCGTTACGACCGGAGTAGATACGCAGTATTTT.

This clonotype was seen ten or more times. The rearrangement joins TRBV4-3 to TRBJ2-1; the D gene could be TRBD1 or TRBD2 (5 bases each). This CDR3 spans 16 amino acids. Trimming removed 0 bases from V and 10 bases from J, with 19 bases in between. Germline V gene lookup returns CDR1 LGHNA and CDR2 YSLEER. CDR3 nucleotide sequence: TGCGCCAGCAGCCAAGATCCGGACACCCCAACGGGGGAGCAGTTCTTC. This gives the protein CASSQDPDTPTGEQFF.

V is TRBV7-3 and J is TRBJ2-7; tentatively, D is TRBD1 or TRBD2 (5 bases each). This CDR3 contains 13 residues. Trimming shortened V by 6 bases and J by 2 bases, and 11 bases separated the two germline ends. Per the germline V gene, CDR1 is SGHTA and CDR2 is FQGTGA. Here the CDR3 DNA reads TGTGCCAGCAGTGAGAGGGGCACCTACGAGCAGTACTTC. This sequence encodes CASSERGTYEQYF.

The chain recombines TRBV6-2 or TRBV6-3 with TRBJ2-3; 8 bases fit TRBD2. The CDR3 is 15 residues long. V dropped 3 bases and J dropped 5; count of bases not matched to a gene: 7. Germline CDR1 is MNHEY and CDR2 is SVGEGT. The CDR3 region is CASSYRGGRGDTQYF. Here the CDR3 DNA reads TGTGCCAGCAGTTATCGGGGGGGGCGGGGAGATACGCAGTATTTT.

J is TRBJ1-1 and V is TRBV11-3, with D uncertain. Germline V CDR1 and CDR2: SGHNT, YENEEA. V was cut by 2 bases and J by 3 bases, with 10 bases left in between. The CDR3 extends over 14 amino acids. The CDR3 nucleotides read TGTGCCAGCAGCTTAATGTACGGACACACTGAAGCTTTCTTT. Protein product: CASSLMYGHTEAFF.

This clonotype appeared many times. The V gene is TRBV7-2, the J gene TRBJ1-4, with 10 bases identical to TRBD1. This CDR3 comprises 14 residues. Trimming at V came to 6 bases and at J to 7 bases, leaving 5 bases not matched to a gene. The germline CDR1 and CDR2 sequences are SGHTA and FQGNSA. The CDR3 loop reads CASRLDRGAEKLFF. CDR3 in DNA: TGTGCCAGCAGATTGGACAGGGGGGCTGAAAAACTGTTTTTT.

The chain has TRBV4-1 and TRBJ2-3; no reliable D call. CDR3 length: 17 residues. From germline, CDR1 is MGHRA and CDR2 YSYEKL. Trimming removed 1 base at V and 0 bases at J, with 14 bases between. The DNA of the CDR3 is TGCGCCAGCAGCCAAGCTCCCCAGCATATTAGCACAGATACGCAGTATTTT. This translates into CASSQAPQHISTDTQYF.

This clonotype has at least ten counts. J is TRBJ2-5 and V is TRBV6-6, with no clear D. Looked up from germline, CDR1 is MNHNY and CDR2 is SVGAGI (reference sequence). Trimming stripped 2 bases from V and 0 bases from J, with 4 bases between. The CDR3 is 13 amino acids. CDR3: CASSYQDQETQYF. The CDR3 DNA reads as TGTGCCAGCAGTTACCAAGACCAAGAGACCCAGTACTTC.

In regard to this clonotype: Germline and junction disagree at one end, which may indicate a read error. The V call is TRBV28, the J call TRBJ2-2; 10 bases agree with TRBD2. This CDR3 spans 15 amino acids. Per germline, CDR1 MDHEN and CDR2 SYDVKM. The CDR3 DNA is TGCGCCAGCAGGGGTAGCGGGGGGTCATCCGGGGAGCTGTTTTTT. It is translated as CASRGSGGSSGELFF.

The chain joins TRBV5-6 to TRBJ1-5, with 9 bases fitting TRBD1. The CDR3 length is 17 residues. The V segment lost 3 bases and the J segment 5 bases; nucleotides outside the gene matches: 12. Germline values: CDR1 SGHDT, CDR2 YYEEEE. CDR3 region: CASSSTGTGYGDQPQHF. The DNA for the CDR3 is TGTGCCAGCAGCTCGACCGGGACAGGGTATGGCGATCAGCCCCAGCATTTT. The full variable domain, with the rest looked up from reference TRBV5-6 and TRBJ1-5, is DAGVTQSPTHLIKTRGQQVTLRCSPKSGHDTVSWYQQALGQGPQFIFQYYEEEERQRGNFPDRFSGHQFPNYSSELNVNALLLGDSALYLCASSSTGTGYGDQPQHFGDGTRLSIL.

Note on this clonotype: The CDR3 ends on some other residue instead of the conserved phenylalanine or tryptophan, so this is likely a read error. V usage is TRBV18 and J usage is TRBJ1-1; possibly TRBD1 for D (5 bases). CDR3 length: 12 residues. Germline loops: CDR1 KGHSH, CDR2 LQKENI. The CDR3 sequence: CASSREDTGAFL. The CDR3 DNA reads TGTGCCAGCTCTAGGGAGGACACTGGAGCTTTCCTT.